Listed here are 25 T cell receptor beta chains from one sample, sequenced in a study of blood T cell repertoires in COVID-19. This table comes from immunoSEQ multiplex PCR, and its TCRdb copy is limited to in-frame clones, with some not included. Of about 300,000 clones listed, approximately 89% are singletons. Specimen: PBMCs or T cells enriched from blood (not recorded which). The receptors come from a woman in her late teens or twenties who had recovered from COVID-19.

The chain uses TRBV7-9 and TRBJ2-3; 8 bases are shared with TRBD1. The CDR3 length is 17 residues. The germline V gene has CDR1 SEHNR and CDR2 FQNEAQ (reference sequence). V shed 6 bases, J shed 0 bases, and the junction held 11 bases outside the gene matches. CDR3: CASSIGQGAFSTDTQYF. In nucleotides, the CDR3 is TGTGCCAGCAGTATAGGGCAGGGGGCATTTAGCACAGATACGCAGTATTTT.

The chain has TRBV7-7 and TRBJ1-4; D perhaps matches TRBD1 (5 bases). Trimming took 4 bases from V and 13 from J, leaving 28 bases between them. From germline, CDR1 is SSHAT and CDR2 FNYEAQ (reference sequence). The CDR3 totals 17 residues. The CDR3 sequence: CASSSNLVGDSILRLFF. Here the CDR3 DNA reads TGTGCCAGCAGCTCAAACCTGGTGGGGGACTCCATCCTGAGACTGTTTTTT.

A single count supports this clone. V usage is TRBV19 and J usage is TRBJ1-1, with 8 bases lining up with TRBD1. Germline CDR1 is LNHDA and CDR2 is SQIVND (reference sequence). This CDR3 spans 14 amino acids. Germline trimming cut 5 bases from V and 12 bases from J; bases unmatched to any gene: 14. In DNA, the CDR3 is TGTGCCAGTAGTCCCCCCACTCGGACAGGGCAGACTTTCTTT. Protein sequence: CASSPPTRTGQTFF.

The chain employs TRBV2 and TRBJ2-6, with TRBD2 identical over 7 bases. Germline CDR1 is SNHLY and CDR2 is FYNNEI. CDR3 length: 15 residues. The junction had 6 bases not matched to a gene; V was cut back by 7 bases and J by 3 bases. The CDR3 loop reads CASTPAGDGANVLTF. In nucleotides, the CDR3 is TGTGCCAGCACCCCTGCGGGGGATGGGGCCAACGTCCTGACTTTC.

This chain links TRBV28 with TRBJ1-6, with 7 bases matching TRBD1. Per the germline V gene, CDR1 is MDHEN and CDR2 is SYDVKM. The CDR3 loop spans 15 amino acids. J gave up 7 bases and V 3 bases, and 6 bases lay outside the gene matches. The CDR3 region is CASSFVGGGNSPLHF. As DNA, the CDR3 is TGTGCCAGCAGTTTTGTAGGGGGCGGCAATTCACCCCTCCACTTT.

The rearrangement uses TRBV18 and TRBJ2-4; 9 nucleotides line up with TRBD1. V lost 2 bases to trimming and J lost 7 bases; unmatched junction nucleotides: 6. The CDR3 runs to 15 residues. The germline gives CDR1 KGHSH, CDR2 LQKENI. DNA of the CDR3: TGTGCCAGCTCACCAAAGGGACAGGGAAGGAACATTCAGTACTTC. Protein sequence: CASSPKGQGRNIQYF.

CDR3 loop: CASSSGDRYEQYF. For the CDR3, the DNA is TGTGCCAGCAGCTCGGGGGACCGCTACGAGCAGTACTTC. This chain joins TRBV5-8 and TRBJ2-7; tentatively, D is TRBD2 (6 bases). This CDR3 region has 13 residues. Per germline, CDR1 SGHTS and CDR2 YDEGEE. With 3 bases removed from V and 3 bases from J, the gap between germline ends came to 10 bases.

CDR3 region: CASSLFSLAGASYEQYF. The CDR3 DNA reads TGTGCCAGCAGCTTATTCTCCCTAGCGGGGGCTTCCTACGAGCAGTACTTC. This chain joins TRBV7-8 and TRBJ2-7; TRBD2 matches 10 bases. The ends lost 2 bases at V and 1 base at J; junction bases unmatched: 8. The CDR3 contains 17 residues. Germline CDR1 SGHVS, CDR2 FQNEAQ.

The chain is built from TRBV7-8 and TRBJ1-1; no clear D. The germline gives CDR1 SGHVS, CDR2 FQNEAQ. V lost 5 bases, J lost 4 bases, and 17 bases lay in between. This CDR3 has 15 amino acids. Here the CDR3 DNA reads TGTGCCAGCAGCAGTTCGAGGACGGCGGGCACTGAAGCTTTCTTT. Translating it yields CASSSSRTAGTEAFF. The full variable domain, rest sourced from reference TRBV7-8 and TRBJ1-1, is GAGVSQSPRYKVAKRGQDVALRCDPISGHVSLFWYQQALGQGPEFLTYFQNEAQLDKSGLPSDRFFAERPEGSVSTLKIQRTQQEDSAVYLCASSSSRTAGTEAFFGQGTRLTVV.

The CDR3 bases are TGTGCCAGCAGGACAGACTCAAACTATGGCTACACCTTC. It translates to CASRTDSNYGYTF. The rearrangement links TRBV28 to TRBJ1-2; D might be TRBD1 (5 bases). V was trimmed by 6 bases and J by 2 bases, leaving 10 bases between them. The germline V gene has CDR1 MDHEN and CDR2 SYDVKM. CDR3 length equals 13 residues.

This rearrangement joins TRBV4-1 to TRBJ2-5; tentative D call: TRBD2 (6 bases). This CDR3 is built from 15 residues. Germline V gene lookup returns CDR1 MGHRA and CDR2 YSYEKL. The V end was cut by 0 bases, the J end by 5 bases, with 13 bases between. CDR3 bases: TGCGCCAGCAGCCAAGATTCGGCAGGGAGGGAGACCCAGTACTTC. This encodes CASSQDSAGRETQYF.

The chain links TRBV27 to TRBJ1-2; possibly TRBD1 for D (6 bases). Looked up from germline, CDR1 is MNHEY and CDR2 is SMNVEV (reference sequence). The V end lost 8 bases, the J end lost 2 bases, and 21 bases lay between the germline ends. The CDR3 covers 16 residues. The CDR3 here is CASGRGPGTLNYGYTF. The DNA of the CDR3 is TGTGCCAGCGGGCGCGGCCCCGGGACATTAAACTATGGCTACACCTTC.

CDR3 sequence reads: CAWSPRQVSYEQYF. The CDR3 DNA sequence: TGTGCCTGGAGTCCGAGACAGGTATCCTACGAGCAGTACTTC. This chain links TRBV30 with TRBJ2-7; tentatively, D is TRBD1 (6 bases). The ends were cut back, 2 bases at V and 1 base at J, with 12 bases in the middle. Germline V gives CDR1 GTSNPN, CDR2 SVGIG (reference sequence). The CDR3 length is 14 residues.

This CDR3 is CASKEGLNSGNTIYF. CDR3 DNA: TGTGCCAGCAAGGAGGGGCTTAACTCTGGAAACACCATATATTTT. V and J are TRBV7-9 and TRBJ1-3; a possible D gene is TRBD1 (5 bases). The length of the CDR3 is 15 residues. Germline V lookup: CDR1 SEHNR, CDR2 FQNEAQ (reference sequence). The ends were cut back, 7 bases at V and 0 bases at J, with 13 bases in the middle.

The gene calls are TRBV27 and TRBJ1-1; no clear D gene. Germline V gene sequence: CDR1 MNHEY, CDR2 SMNVEV (reference sequence). The CDR3 length is 15 residues. V lost 6 bases to trimming and J lost 4 bases, with 18 bases between them. The chain's CDR3 is CASSPWTSGGTEAFF. As DNA, the CDR3 is TGTGCCAGCAGCCCTTGGACGTCAGGAGGCACTGAAGCTTTCTTT.

The sample holds one count of this clone. The rearrangement uses TRBV28 and TRBJ1-6; 9 bases are a match to TRBD1. From germline, CDR1 is MDHEN and CDR2 SYDVKM. The CDR3 consists of 17 residues. V lost 2 bases to trimming and J lost 0 bases; unmatched junction nucleotides: 2. Written as DNA, the CDR3 is TGTGCCAGCAGTTTAGGACAGGGGAGCTCCTATAATTCACCCCTCCACTTT. This translates into CASSLGQGSSYNSPLHF.

The chain has TRBV9 and TRBJ1-6; perhaps TRBD1 as D (6 bases). The CDR3 sequence is 18 residues long. Trimming pared 4 bases from V and 0 bases from J, leaving 17 bases between. Germline-derived CDR1 and CDR2 are SGDLS and YYNGEE. CDR3 amino acids: CASSSEMGRGSYNSPLHF. Here the CDR3 DNA reads TGTGCCAGCAGCTCAGAGATGGGCAGGGGCTCCTATAATTCACCCCTCCACTTT.

This chain connects TRBV7-2 to TRBJ2-2; 12 bases fit TRBD2. The CDR3 totals 18 residues. J lost 3 bases, V lost 1 base, and 6 bases had no gene match. Germline CDR1 is SGHTA and CDR2 is FQGNSA. In DNA form, the CDR3 reads TGTGCCAGCAGCTTAGTACTAGCGGGGGGTGCCGACACCGGGGAGCTGTTTTTT. Protein: CASSLVLAGGADTGELFF.

This chain links TRBV9 with TRBJ1-1; weak D call: TRBD1 (5 bases). The CDR3 covers 15 residues. Trimming took 6 bases from V and 3 from J, leaving 18 bases between them. Per the germline V gene, CDR1 is SGDLS and CDR2 is YYNGEE. The CDR3 bases are TGTGCCAGCACGTCGGGTGGGGGGTACGACACTGAAGCTTTCTTT. This sequence encodes CASTSGGGYDTEAFF.

This chain uses TRBV11-2 with TRBJ2-1; the match to TRBD1 covers 7 bases. The V and J ends lost 4 bases and 4 bases, in that order; junction bases with no gene match: 4. In germline, CDR1 is SGHAT, CDR2 FQNNGV. The length of the CDR3 is 14 residues. CDR3 nucleotides: TGTGCCAGCAGCTCCTCACAGGGGTACAATGAGCAGTTCTTC. This gives the protein CASSSSQGYNEQFF. The full variable domain, in which reference TRBV11-2 and TRBJ2-1 provide the parts outside the CDR3, is EAGVAQSPRYKIIEKRQSVAFWCNPISGHATLYWYQQILGQGPKLLIQFQNNGVVDDSQLPKDRFSAERLKGVDSTLKIQPAKLEDSAVYLCASSSSQGYNEQFFGPGTRLTVL.

CDR3 DNA: TGTGCCAGCAGTGACTCCTACCTTCATTCACCCCTCCACTTT. It yields the protein CASSDSYLHSPLHF. The chain joins TRBV6-4 to TRBJ1-6; D gene unclear. The V end was cut by 0 bases, the J end by 8 bases, with 8 bases between. Germline assignment: CDR1 MRHNA and CDR2 SNTAGT. The CDR3 totals 14 residues.

The chain is built from TRBV18 and TRBJ1-1; 7 positions match TRBD1. The length of the CDR3 is 14 residues. Germline trimming cut 2 bases from V and 5 bases from J; bases unmatched to any gene: 5. Germline CDR1 reads KGHSH; CDR2 reads LQKENI. Here the CDR3 reads CASSPTDRLTEAFF. The CDR3 region has the DNA TGTGCCAGCTCACCAACGGACAGGCTAACTGAAGCTTTCTTT.

The chain employs TRBV7-9 and TRBJ2-2; 8 positions agree with TRBD2. CDR1 is SEHNR and CDR2 is FQNEAQ in the germline V gene (reference sequence). The junction had 5 bases not matched to a gene; V was cut back by 5 bases and J by 0 bases. This CDR3 comprises 16 residues. In nucleotides, the CDR3 is TGTGCCAGCAGCCCGCCGGGGGGGCCGAACACCGGGGAGCTGTTTTTT. Protein: CASSPPGGPNTGELFF.

The chain has TRBV3-1 (or the pseudogene TRBV3-2) and TRBJ1-4; TRBD1 matches 7 bases. CDR1 is LGHDT, CDR2 YNNKEL, per germline (reference sequence). The ends lost 5 bases at V and 8 bases at J; junction bases unmatched: 11. The CDR3 sequence is 15 residues long. CDR3: CASSSRQGSSEKLFF. The CDR3 region has the DNA TGTGCCAGCAGCTCCCGACAGGGCTCAAGCGAAAAACTGTTTTTT.

J is TRBJ2-3 and V is TRBV30; the D gene is possibly TRBD2 (5 bases). Germline V CDR1 and CDR2: GTSNPN, SVGIG (reference sequence). The CDR3 spans 12 residues. V lost 2 bases to trimming and J lost 6 bases, with 9 bases between them. CDR3 amino acids: CAWSYGVDTQYF. Here the CDR3 DNA reads TGTGCCTGGAGTTACGGGGTTGATACGCAGTATTTT.